The rows below give T cell receptor beta chains drawn from one sample of a study of CD8 T cells in Susac syndrome. TCRdb reprocessed the immunoSEQ multiplex PCR reads with MiXCR, giving one entry per CDR3 protein. In the table there are some 120,000 distinct CDR3 sequences, about 93% of which are singletons. What was sequenced was CD4+ T cells from PBMCs. The receptors originated from a human donor in good health. Both conserved end residues are part of each CDR3. Each record gives: J gene, D gene, CDR3 length, clone size, V gene, CDR3 protein, CDR3 DNA. D genes are given only for firm matches. Rows may omit the clone size; those that give it use once, few, many or a size class.

>TRBJ1-1|NA|14|NA|TRBV12-3/TRBV12-4
CASSFSGMIAEAFF
TGTGCCAGCAGTTTCTCAGGGATGATCGCTGAAGCTTTCTTT
>TRBJ1-5|NA|14|NA|TRBV30
CAWSAQLGDQPQHF
TGTGCCTGGAGTGCTCAGCTCGGGGATCAGCCCCAGCATTTT
>TRBJ2-3|NA|16|NA|TRBV20-1
CSAINSAGSSTDTQYF
TGCAGTGCTATTAACTCTGCGGGAAGCAGCACAGATACGCAGTATTTT
>TRBJ1-2|NA|12|NA|TRBV3-1
CASSQDQVTYTF
TGTGCCAGCAGCCAAGATCAGGTGACCTACACCTTC
>TRBJ2-7|TRBD2|18|NA|TRBV5-6
CASSLDIRQLAGYYEQYF
TGTGCCAGCAGCTTGGATATTAGGCAACTAGCGGGCTATTACGAGCAGTACTTC
>TRBJ2-1|TRBD1|15|NA|TRBV7-9
CASSLRTGGYNEQFF
TGTGCCAGCAGCCTCCGGACAGGAGGCTACAATGAGCAGTTCTTC
>TRBJ2-1|TRBD2|18|once|TRBV14
CASSQGLAGGPSYNEQFF
TGTGCCAGCAGCCAAGGACTAGCGGGAGGGCCCTCCTACAATGAGCAGTTCTTC
>TRBJ2-7|TRBD2|18|NA|TRBV7-9
CASSPLRLGLAGYREQYF
TGTGCCAGCAGCCCCCTCCGGCTTGGGCTAGCGGGATACCGCGAGCAGTACTTC
>TRBJ2-1|TRBD1|15|NA|TRBV12-3/TRBV12-4
CASTSRGQGGNEQFF
TGTGCCAGCACCTCACGGGGACAGGGCGGGAATGAGCAGTTCTTC
>TRBJ2-1|TRBD2|15|NA|TRBV5-1
CASSWGLAGLNEQFF
TGCGCCAGCAGCTGGGGACTAGCGGGCCTCAATGAGCAGTTCTTC
>TRBJ2-4|NA|16|NA|TRBV11-2
CASRDFSALAKNIQYF
TGTGCCAGCAGAGACTTCAGCGCACTAGCCAAAAACATTCAGTACTTC
>TRBJ2-7|NA|13|NA|TRBV14
CASSQDAPYEQYF
TGTGCCAGCAGCCAAGATGCGCCGTACGAGCAGTACTTC
>TRBJ2-2|NA|15|NA|TRBV2
CASSELASGTGELFF
TGTGCCAGCAGTGAATTGGCGTCGGGCACCGGGGAGCTGTTTTTT
>TRBJ1-1|NA|14|NA|TRBV29-1
CSVEVGQGNTEAFF
TGCAGCGTTGAAGTGGGGCAGGGGAACACTGAAGCTTTCTTT
>TRBJ2-3|TRBD2|14|NA|TRBV14
CASSGGRVTDTQYF
TGTGCCAGCAGCGGCGGGAGAGTAACAGATACGCAGTATTTT
>TRBJ1-5|TRBD1|13|NA|TRBV7-2
CASSPGQGQPQHF
TGTGCCAGCAGCCCGGGACAGGGACAGCCCCAGCATTTT
>TRBJ2-2|NA|15|NA|TRBV18
CASSPGYLAPGELFF
TGTGCCAGCTCACCAGGTTACCTCGCCCCCGGGGAGCTGTTTTTT
>TRBJ2-7|TRBD2|15|NA|TRBV5-6
CASSAGLAGFNEQYF
TGTGCCAGCAGCGCGGGACTAGCGGGATTTAACGAGCAGTACTTC
>TRBJ2-3|NA|16|NA|TRBV2
CASIDRASAYTDTQYF
TGTGCCAGCATAGACCGAGCTAGCGCCTACACAGATACGCAGTATTTT
>TRBJ1-1|NA|13|once|TRBV6-1
CASNSGRYTEAFF
TGTGCCAGCAATTCAGGACGGTACACTGAAGCTTTCTTT
>TRBJ1-2|TRBD1|12|NA|TRBV20-1
CSADREDYGYTF
TGCAGTGCTGACAGGGAAGACTATGGCTACACCTTC
>TRBJ2-7|TRBD2|15|NA|TRBV7-2
CASSPQAGDGNEQYF
TGTGCCAGCAGCCCTCAAGCGGGAGATGGAAACGAGCAGTACTTC
>TRBJ2-7|TRBD2|13|NA|TRBV20-1
CSARARTSGEQYF
TGCAGTGCTAGAGCCCGGACTAGCGGCGAGCAGTACTTC
>TRBJ2-5|NA|14|NA|TRBV30
CAWSPGLEQETQYF
TGTGCCTGGAGTCCCGGGCTAGAACAAGAGACCCAGTACTTC
>TRBJ2-1|TRBD2|15|NA|TRBV9
CASSVVPSGSDEQFF
TGTGCCAGCAGCGTAGTACCTAGCGGGAGCGATGAGCAGTTCTTC
>TRBJ2-1|TRBD1|14|few|TRBV5-1
CASSLGQGGNEQFF
TGCGCCAGCAGCTTGGGACAGGGTGGCAATGAGCAGTTCTTC
>TRBJ1-2|TRBD1|16|NA|TRBV5-1
CASSLAPGQGSYGYTF
TGCGCCAGCAGCTTGGCCCCGGGACAGGGTTCGTATGGCTACACCTTC
>TRBJ2-1|TRBD2|16|NA|TRBV18
CASSPLGLATYNEQFF
TGTGCCAGCTCACCCCTGGGACTAGCAACCTACAATGAGCAGTTCTTC
>TRBJ1-2|NA|12|NA|TRBV20-1
CSAREAMRGYTF
TGCAGTGCTAGAGAGGCCATGAGGGGCTACACCTTC
>TRBJ2-1|TRBD2|19|NA|TRBV12-3/TRBV12-4
CASSLLVTSGRAAGNEQFF
TGTGCCAGCAGTTTGCTGGTGACTAGCGGGAGGGCCGCGGGCAATGAGCAGTTCTTC
>TRBJ2-6|TRBD1|16|NA|TRBV5-1
CASKTGGPSGANVLTF
TGCGCCAGCAAGACAGGGGGCCCTTCTGGGGCCAACGTCCTGACTTTC
>TRBJ2-1|NA|13|NA|TRBV4-3
CASSQGLRREQFF
TGCGCCAGCAGCCAAGGCTTACGGAGGGAGCAGTTCTTC
>TRBJ2-5|TRBD1|15|NA|TRBV20-1
CSARPGGTGKETQYF
TGCAGTGCTAGACCTGGAGGGACAGGGAAAGAGACCCAGTACTTC
>TRBJ2-5|TRBD2|14|NA|TRBV20-1
CSAPPAGGKETQYF
TGCAGTGCCCCTCCAGCGGGAGGGAAAGAGACCCAGTACTTC
>TRBJ2-1|NA|14|once|TRBV29-1
CSVDLGALYNEQFF
TGCAGCGTTGATCTGGGAGCCCTCTACAATGAGCAGTTCTTC
>TRBJ2-2|TRBD1|15|NA|TRBV7-2
CASSLMGQGAGELFF
TGTGCCAGCAGCTTAATGGGACAGGGTGCCGGGGAGCTGTTTTTT
>TRBJ2-3|NA|15|NA|TRBV12-3/TRBV12-4
CASTLGSTSTDTQYF
TGTGCCAGCACCCTGGGAAGTACTAGCACAGATACGCAGTATTTT
>TRBJ2-2|NA|13|NA|TRBV18
CASSPSGTGELFF
TGTGCCAGCTCACCCTCCGGCACCGGGGAGCTGTTTTTT
>TRBJ2-1|NA|14|NA|TRBV2
CASKGREWGNEQFF
TGTGCCAGCAAGGGACGCGAGTGGGGGAATGAGCAGTTCTTC
>TRBJ2-1|TRBD2|16|NA|TRBV2
CASSEAAGGGGDEQFF
TGTGCCAGCAGTGAAGCAGCCGGGGGCGGGGGGGATGAGCAGTTCTTC
>TRBJ2-1|TRBD2|16|NA|TRBV3-1
CASSQVRLAGYNEQFF
TGTGCCAGCAGCCAGGTACGGCTAGCGGGGTACAATGAGCAGTTCTTC
>TRBJ2-6|NA|15|NA|TRBV7-9
CASSNGGPGANVLTF
TGTGCCAGCAGCAACGGGGGGCCTGGGGCCAACGTCCTGACTTTC
>TRBJ2-2|TRBD2|15|NA|TRBV2
CASSDGGRVTWELFF
TGTGCCAGCAGTGACGGAGGGAGGGTTACCTGGGAGCTGTTTTTT
>TRBJ2-1|NA|14|NA|TRBV6-2/TRBV6-3
CASSPPGFHNEQFF
TGTGCCAGCAGCCCCCCCGGGTTTCACAATGAGCAGTTCTTC
>TRBJ2-7|NA|17|once|TRBV4-1
CASSQDHRRLSSYEQYF
TGCGCCAGCAGCCAAGATCATAGGCGCCTAAGCTCCTACGAGCAGTACTTC
>TRBJ2-1|TRBD1|15|once|TRBV15
CATSPGQGPYNEQFF
TGTGCCACCAGCCCCGGACAGGGACCCTACAATGAGCAGTTCTTC
>TRBJ1-5|NA|16|NA|TRBV5-6
CASSYRQARGVQPQHF
TGTGCCAGCAGTTACCGACAGGCCAGAGGTGTTCAGCCCCAGCATTTT
>TRBJ2-7|TRBD1|15|NA|TRBV10-3
CAISARDRAAYEQYF
TGTGCCATCAGTGCCCGGGACAGGGCAGCCTACGAGCAGTACTTC
>TRBJ1-2|NA|13|NA|TRBV4-3
CASSRQANYGYTF
TGCGCCAGCAGCCGACAGGCAAACTATGGCTACACCTTC
>TRBJ2-7|NA|13|NA|TRBV29-1
CSVEGHSPYEQYF
TGCAGCGTTGAAGGCCACAGCCCCTACGAGCAGTACTTC
>TRBJ2-7|NA|13|NA|TRBV9
CASSGRANYEQYF
TGTGCCAGCAGCGGGAGGGCAAACTACGAGCAGTACTTC
>TRBJ1-2|NA|13|NA|TRBV10-2
CASRSQSNYGYTF
TGCGCCAGCAGATCCCAGAGTAACTATGGCTACACCTTC
>TRBJ2-2|TRBD2|15|NA|TRBV5-1
CASSTTSGSTGELFF
TGCGCCAGCAGCACGACTAGCGGGAGTACCGGGGAGCTGTTTTTT